Below are 20 T cell receptor beta chains sequenced from a single sample in a study of OX40 agonist ivuxolimab in advanced cancers. Some clones are missing from TCRdb's copy, which holds only in-frame ones; the method was immunoSEQ multiplex PCR. The sample contains 70,000 to 80,000 clones, 93% of which appear only once. The starting material was CD4+ or CD8+ T cells sorted from blood, obtained in a trial of the OX40 agonist ivuxolimab. The receptors come from an adult with an advanced solid tumor such as melanoma, head and neck, liver or kidney cancer.

This clone is categorized as medium-sized. The chain links TRBV2 to TRBJ2-6; 10 bases map to TRBD1. There are 16 residues in the CDR3. The V gene's germline CDR1 is SNHLY and CDR2 FYNNEI. V gave up 4 bases and J gave up 0 bases; unmatched junction bases: 0. The CDR3, as DNA: TGTGCCAGCAGTGGGGACAGGGGCTCTGGGGCCAACGTCCTGACTTTC. This gives the protein CASSGDRGSGANVLTF. Together with reference TRBV2 and TRBJ2-6, the CDR3 gives the full variable domain: EPEVTQTPSHQVTQMGQEVILRCVPISNHLYFYWYRQILGQKVEFLVSFYNNEISEKSEIFDDQFSVERPDGSNFTLKIRSTKLEDSAMYFCASSGDRGSGANVLTFGAGSRLTVL.

The V call is TRBV6-1, the J call TRBJ2-5; 11 bases map to TRBD2. The CDR3 covers 16 residues. CDR1 MNHNS and CDR2 SASEGT come from the germline V gene. Germline trimming cut 4 bases from V and 5 bases from J; bases unmatched to any gene: 9. The CDR3 bases are TGTGCCAGCAGTGGGGGACTAGCGGAAAACCTGGAGACCCAGTACTTC. Translated, it gives CASSGGLAENLETQYF.

The table lists this clone with a count of one. The rearrangement links TRBV6-1 to TRBJ2-7, with 9 positions matching TRBD2. The ends lost 4 bases at V and 9 bases at J; junction bases unmatched: 16. The CDR3 runs to 16 residues. Germline CDR1 reads MNHNS; CDR2 reads SASEGT. CDR3 DNA sequence: TGTGCCAGCAGTGGACCCTCTAGCGGGACTATTACGAGGCAGTACTTC. Its protein is CASSGPSSGTITRQYF.

Ten or more counts support this clone. The V and J genes are TRBV27 and TRBJ2-3; D uncertain. The V and J ends lost 4 bases and 2 bases respectively, with 7 bases between them. Germline CDR1 reads MNHEY; CDR2 reads SMNVEV (reference sequence). The CDR3 runs to 13 residues. CDR3 in DNA: TGTGCCAGCAGTTCTACTAACACAGATACGCAGTATTTT. This encodes CASSSTNTDTQYF.

CDR3 coding DNA: TGTGCCAGCAGTTCGAATATAGGCAATCAGCCCCAGCATTTT. This sequence encodes CASSSNIGNQPQHF. The chain is built from TRBV28 and TRBJ1-5; unclear D gene. Between the trimmed V and J ends, which lost 4 bases and 2 bases, there was a span of 9 bases. The CDR3 is made up of 14 amino acids. From germline, CDR1 is MDHEN and CDR2 SYDVKM.

The genes are TRBV11-2 and TRBJ2-3; no reliable D call. Germline CDR1 and CDR2: SGHAT and FQNNGV. CDR3 length: 14 residues. Trimming took 1 base from V and 3 from J, leaving 8 bases between them. The CDR3 coding sequence is TGTGCCAGCAGCTTAGGGTGGGGAACAGATACGCAGTATTTT. This encodes CASSLGWGTDTQYF. Together with reference TRBV11-2 and TRBJ2-3, the CDR3 gives the full variable domain: EAGVAQSPRYKIIEKRQSVAFWCNPISGHATLYWYQQILGQGPKLLIQFQNNGVVDDSQLPKDRFSAERLKGVDSTLKIQPAKLEDSAVYLCASSLGWGTDTQYFGPGTRLTVL.

The chain employs TRBV11-2 and TRBJ2-1; D is unresolved. Trimming shortened V by 0 bases and J by 0 bases, and 12 bases separated the two germline ends. CDR1 is SGHAT, CDR2 FQNNGV, per germline. The CDR3 is 17 residues long. In nucleotides, the CDR3 is TGTGCCAGCAGCTTAGATTTCGGGCGGCGCTCCTACAATGAGCAGTTCTTC. As protein: CASSLDFGRRSYNEQFF.

V and J are TRBV5-4 and TRBJ1-1, with 7 bases that match TRBD1. V shed 7 bases and J 5 bases; nucleotides not matched to a gene: 8. Germline loops: CDR1 SGHNT, CDR2 YYREEE (reference sequence). The CDR3 is 13 amino acids. CDR3 loop: CASGGQRGTEAFF. The CDR3 DNA sequence: TGTGCCAGCGGGGGACAGAGGGGGACTGAAGCTTTCTTT.

This clone was seen only a few times. This sequence joins TRBV19 and TRBJ2-1; TRBD1 agrees at 10 bases. The CDR3 totals 15 residues. Germline CDR1 LNHDA, CDR2 SQIVND (reference sequence). Unmatched junction bases numbered 5, after V lost 3 bases and J lost 6 bases. The CDR3 coding sequence is TGTGCCAGTAGTATGTTTGGGACAGGGGTCAATGAGCAGTTCTTC. Its protein product is CASSMFGTGVNEQFF.

V gene TRBV27 combines with J gene TRBJ1-4; tentatively, D is TRBD1 (6 bases). Germline V gene sequence: CDR1 MNHEY, CDR2 SMNVEV (reference sequence). The V and J ends lost 6 bases and 5 bases respectively, with 13 bases between them. The CDR3 totals 14 residues. CDR3 coding DNA: TGTGCCAGCAGCCCCGGGGGCTTAAATGAAAAACTGTTTTTT. This translates into CASSPGGLNEKLFF. Full variable domain (remainder filled in from reference TRBV27 and TRBJ1-4): EAQVTQNPRYLITVTGKKLTVTCSQNMNHEYMSWYRQDPGLGLRQIYYSMNVEVTDKGDVPEGYKVSRKEKRNFPLILESPSPNQTSLYFCASSPGGLNEKLFFGSGTQLSVL.

CDR3 DNA sequence: TGTGCCAGCAGCTCGGGGGGAGGGCAGAGCTCCTACGAGCAGTACTTC. This translates into CASSSGGGQSSYEQYF. The chain is built from TRBV5-4 and TRBJ2-7, with 7 bases identical to TRBD2. Germline loops: CDR1 SGHNT, CDR2 YYREEE (reference sequence). This CDR3 is built from 16 residues. Trimming took 3 bases from V and 0 from J; bases not matched to a gene: 9. The whole variable domain, filled in from reference TRBV5-4 and TRBJ2-7, reads ETGVTQSPTHLIKTRGQQVTLRCSSQSGHNTVSWYQQALGQGPQFIFQYYREEENGRGNFPPRFSGLQFPNYSSELNVNALELDDSALYLCASSSGGGQSSYEQYFGPGTRLTVT.

The gene calls are TRBV28 and TRBJ1-1, with D maybe TRBD1 (5 bases). The CDR3 sequence is 18 residues long. The germline CDR1 and CDR2 sequences are MDHEN and SYDVKM. V lost 1 base to trimming and J lost 5 bases, with 23 bases between them. The CDR3 spells CASSLSYRQGGGKTEAFF. The CDR3 DNA sequence: TGTGCCAGCAGTTTATCCTACCGGCAGGGCGGAGGAAAAACTGAAGCTTTCTTT.

The chain uses TRBV7-8 and TRBJ1-2, with 9 positions matching TRBD1. With 4 bases clipped from V and 5 bases from J, the junction kept 8 bases outside the gene matches. The CDR3 extends over 15 amino acids. Germline V gene data show CDR1 as SGHVS and CDR2 as FQNEAQ. This CDR3 is CASSSKPGQGYGYTF. The CDR3 nucleotides read TGTGCCAGCAGCTCAAAACCGGGACAGGGATATGGCTACACCTTC.

The chain recombines TRBV4-3 with TRBJ2-1; 10 bases line up with TRBD2. The germline V gene has CDR1 LGHNA and CDR2 YSLEER. The CDR3 covers 16 residues. V shed 6 bases, J shed 1 base, and the junction held 6 bases outside the gene matches. The CDR3 DNA follows: TGCGCCAGCAGTCCGACTAGCGGGTCATCCTACAATGAGCAGTTCTTC. The encoded protein is CASSPTSGSSYNEQFF.

The V gene is TRBV27, the J gene TRBJ2-6; D is unclear. CDR1 and CDR2 (germline): MNHEY, SMNVEV (reference sequence). The CDR3 has 16 residues. Trimming cost V 1 base and J 0 bases, with 7 bases left between them. The CDR3 loop reads CASSLFLSSGANVLTF. CDR3 DNA sequence: TGTGCCAGCAGTTTATTCCTGAGCTCTGGGGCCAACGTCCTGACTTTC. The variable domain in full, with the rest retrieved from reference TRBV27 and TRBJ2-6, is EAQVTQNPRYLITVTGKKLTVTCSQNMNHEYMSWYRQDPGLGLRQIYYSMNVEVTDKGDVPEGYKVSRKEKRNFPLILESPSPNQTSLYFCASSLFLSSGANVLTFGAGSRLTVL.

This chain links TRBV10-2 with TRBJ2-1; TRBD2 aligns across 9 bases. Germline CDR1 WSHSY, CDR2 SAAADI. This CDR3 has 15 amino acids. Trimming cost V 0 bases and J 9 bases; bases outside gene matches: 6. The CDR3 region has the DNA TGCGCCAGCAGTGAGTCACAGCGGGGGGCGGGTGAGCAGTTCTTC. It is translated as CASSESQRGAGEQFF.

V is TRBV12-5 and J is TRBJ1-4, with D possibly being TRBD1 (5 bases). Germline V gene data show CDR1 as LGHNT and CDR2 as FRNRAP. The CDR3 totals 13 residues. The V end lost 3 bases, the J end lost 10 bases, and 12 bases lay between the germline ends. The CDR3 region has the DNA TGTGCTAGTGGTTTTTCCCAGGGTGCAAAACTGTTTTTT. Protein: CASGFSQGAKLFF.

The V gene is TRBV9, the J gene TRBJ2-7; no firm D call. This CDR3 has 13 amino acids. The germline gives CDR1 SGDLS, CDR2 YYNGEE. The V end was cut by 0 bases, the J end by 3 bases, with 7 bases between. The CDR3 loop is CASSVGPLYEQYF. CDR3 sequence (DNA): TGTGCCAGCAGCGTAGGACCCCTCTACGAGCAGTACTTC.

The J gene is TRBJ2-7, the V gene TRBV4-3; D is unclear. Trimming removed 0 bases at V and 5 bases at J, with 17 bases between. The length of the CDR3 is 16 residues. Looked up from germline, CDR1 is LGHNA and CDR2 is YSLEER. For the CDR3, the DNA is TGCGCCAGCAGCCAAGATCCCCTGTCCGGAAAAAACGAGCAGTACTTC. It specifies CASSQDPLSGKNEQYF.

A single count supports this clone. Its ends do not fully match the called genes, so a read error is possible. The V gene is TRBV13, the J gene TRBJ2-7; D ambiguous. CDR1 is PRHDT, CDR2 FYEKMQ, per germline (reference sequence). The CDR3 sequence is 14 residues long. CDR3 sequence reads: CATTGRPPSSEQYF. The CDR3, as DNA: TGTGCCACCACCGGAAGGCCGCCGTCCTCCGAGCAGTACTTC. Full variable domain (outside the CDR3, taken from reference TRBV13 and TRBJ2-7): AAGVIQSPRHLIKEKRETATLKCYPIPRHDTVYWYQQGPGQDPQFLISFYEKMQSDKGSIPDRFSAQQFSDYHSELNMSSLELGDSALYFCATTGRPPSSEQYFGPGTRLTVT.